The 10 T cell receptor beta chains below were found in one sample sequenced in a study of blood T cell repertoires in COVID-19. Repertoires were generated with immunoSEQ multiplex PCR, while TCRdb's copy carries only in-frame clones and drops some. The sample records approximately 300,000 clones, roughly 90% being singletons. The sample was PBMCs or T cells enriched from blood (not recorded which). These receptors came from a woman aged 25-40 years who had been exposed to COVID-19.

J is TRBJ2-2 and V is TRBV12-3 or TRBV12-4, with D perhaps matching TRBD2 (6 bases). The CDR3 contains 13 residues. Trimming cost V 4 bases and J 7 bases, with 10 bases left between them. The CDR3 is CASSSGLFGELFF. Here the CDR3 DNA reads TGTGCCAGCAGTTCTGGACTATTCGGGGAGCTGTTTTTT.

This clone was counted a single time. V and J are TRBV15 and TRBJ1-4; D is ambiguous. CDR1 LNHNV and CDR2 YYDKDF come from the germline V gene (reference sequence). V was cut by 3 bases and J by 8 bases, with 13 bases left in between. CDR3 length: 14 amino acids. The CDR3 coding sequence is TGTGCCACCAGCAGGGCCGGAGGATCCGAAAAACTGTTTTTT. Protein sequence: CATSRAGGSEKLFF.

In its sample, this clone was seen once. The chain recombines TRBV24-1 with TRBJ2-5; TRBD1 aligns across 8 bases. Germline V gene sequence: CDR1 KGHDR, CDR2 SFDVKD. This CDR3 spans 15 amino acids. After removal of 9 bases from V and 5 bases from J, the junction contained 13 bases not matched to a gene. CDR3 sequence: CATGGSTGASETQYF. CDR3 in DNA: TGTGCCACCGGGGGGTCGACAGGGGCGAGCGAGACCCAGTACTTC.

Only one count was recorded for this clone. The J gene is TRBJ2-3, the V gene TRBV6-5; D is uncertain. The CDR3 spans 12 residues. The V end lost 6 bases, the J end lost 0 bases, and 4 bases lay between the germline ends. Looked up from germline, CDR1 is MNHEY and CDR2 is SVGAGI. CDR3 sequence: CASRTSTDTQYF. The CDR3 nucleotides read TGTGCCAGCAGAACTAGCACAGATACGCAGTATTTT.

The chain couples TRBV2 to TRBJ1-1; TRBD1 is a possible D gene (5 bases). Per germline, CDR1 SNHLY and CDR2 FYNNEI. The V end lost 6 bases, the J end lost 1 base, and 9 bases lay between the germline ends. The CDR3 sequence is 13 residues long. The CDR3 DNA reads as TGTGCCAGCAGGCGGGGCAGGAACACTGAAGCTTTCTTT. Protein product: CASRRGRNTEAFF.

This chain connects TRBV5-1 to TRBJ2-7; 7 positions match TRBD1. With 1 base clipped from V and 3 bases from J, the junction kept 7 bases outside the gene matches. Per the germline V gene, CDR1 is SGHRS and CDR2 is YFSETQ. The CDR3 is made up of 15 amino acids. In DNA form, the CDR3 reads TGCGCCAGCAGCTTGTACGGACAGGCTTACTACGAGCAGTACTTC. It specifies CASSLYGQAYYEQYF.

The chain has TRBV19 and TRBJ2-7; 9 bases are a match to TRBD1. V was clipped by 6 bases and J by 1 base; unmatched bases: 7. CDR1 is LNHDA and CDR2 is SQIVND in the germline V gene (reference sequence). CDR3 length equals 15 residues. In DNA form, the CDR3 reads TGTGCCAGTAGGAGGACCGACAGGGGGTCCTACGAGCAGTACTTC. Protein product: CASRRTDRGSYEQYF.

This clone appeared once. The chain couples TRBV10-3 to TRBJ2-3; 12 bases align to TRBD2. V lost 10 bases, J lost 4 bases, and 9 bases stayed unmatched. The length of the CDR3 is 15 residues. In germline, CDR1 is ENHRY, CDR2 SYGVKD. The CDR3, as DNA: TGTGCCACGATCGGACTAGCGGGGACCGCAGATACGCAGTATTTT. As protein: CATIGLAGTADTQYF.

V gene TRBV6-5 combines with J gene TRBJ1-1; possible D gene TRBD1, 5 bases. Trimming took 3 bases from V and 3 from J, leaving 11 bases between them. The CDR3 totals 14 residues. From germline, CDR1 is MNHEY and CDR2 SVGAGI. This CDR3 is CASSYQGGHTEAFF. CDR3 nucleotide sequence: TGTGCCAGCAGTTATCAGGGAGGACACACTGAAGCTTTCTTT.

In its sample, this clone was seen once. CDR3 in amino acids: CASSQDPLRLAGRGEQYF. In nucleotides, the CDR3 is TGTGCCAGCAGCCAAGATCCCCTCCGACTAGCGGGGCGTGGGGAGCAGTACTTC. The chain couples TRBV3-1 (or the pseudogene TRBV3-2) to TRBJ2-7, with 11 bases fitting TRBD2. The CDR3 runs to 18 residues. From germline, CDR1 is LGHDT and CDR2 YNNKEL (reference sequence). Trimming cost V 0 bases and J 7 bases; bases outside gene matches: 14.